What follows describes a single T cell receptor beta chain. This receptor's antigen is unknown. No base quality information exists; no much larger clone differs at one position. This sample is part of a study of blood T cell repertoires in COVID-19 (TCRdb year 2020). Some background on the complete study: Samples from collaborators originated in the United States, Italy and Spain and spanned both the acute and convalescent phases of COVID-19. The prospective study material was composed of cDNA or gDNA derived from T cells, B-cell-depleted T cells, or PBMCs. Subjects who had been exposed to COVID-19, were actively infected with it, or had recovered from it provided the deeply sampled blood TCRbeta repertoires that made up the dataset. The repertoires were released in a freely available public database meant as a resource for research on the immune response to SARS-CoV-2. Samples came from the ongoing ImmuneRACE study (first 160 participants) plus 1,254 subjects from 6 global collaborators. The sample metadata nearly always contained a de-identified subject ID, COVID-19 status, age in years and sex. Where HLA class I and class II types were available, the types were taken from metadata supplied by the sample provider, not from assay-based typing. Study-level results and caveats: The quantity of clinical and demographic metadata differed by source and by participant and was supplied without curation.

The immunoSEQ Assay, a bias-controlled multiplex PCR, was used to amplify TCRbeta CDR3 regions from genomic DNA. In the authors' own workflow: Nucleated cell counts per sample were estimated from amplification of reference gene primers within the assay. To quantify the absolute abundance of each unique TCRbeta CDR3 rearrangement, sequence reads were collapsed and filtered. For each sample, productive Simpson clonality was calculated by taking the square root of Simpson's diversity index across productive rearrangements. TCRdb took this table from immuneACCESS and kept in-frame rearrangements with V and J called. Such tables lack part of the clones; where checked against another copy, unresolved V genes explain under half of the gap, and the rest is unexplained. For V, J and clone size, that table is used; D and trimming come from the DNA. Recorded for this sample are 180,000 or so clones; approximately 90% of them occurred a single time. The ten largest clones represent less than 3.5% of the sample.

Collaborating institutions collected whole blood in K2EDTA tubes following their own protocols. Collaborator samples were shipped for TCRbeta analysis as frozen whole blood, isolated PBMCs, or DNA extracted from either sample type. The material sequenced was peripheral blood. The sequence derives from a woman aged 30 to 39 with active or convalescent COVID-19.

The CDR3 protein sequence reads: CASSPRGQGSATIYF. The nucleotide sequence is given as TGTGCCAGCAGCCCTCGAGGACAGGGAAGCGCAACCATATATTTT. The V gene is TRBV11-3 and the J gene is TRBJ1-3, and TRBD1 aligns with 8 junction nucleotides. The germline V gene sets CDR1 to SGHNT and CDR2 to YENEEA. Reading from cysteine to phenylalanine, the CDR3 counts 15 amino acids. The only DNA kept is the CDR3, 45 bases in frame from the first base. V lost 5 bases and J lost 10 bases, and the count of bases not matched to a germline gene is 13.